This T cell receptor (beta chain) was profiled in a study of shared clonotypes between healthy human individuals. Broader study findings: Some clonotypes were shared by all four sorted-subset donors, while others were not shared. The non-shared ones had lower generation probabilities than the shared ones.

A word on this clone: Its antigen is undetermined.

In the original workflow: Junction-only sequences without quality scores came from ImmunoSEQ, so filtering differed. Some clones are missing from TCRdb's copy, which holds only in-frame ones; the method was immunoSEQ multiplex PCR. The DNA was the basis for D and trimming; V, J and clone size are from that table. This sample has roughly 1,800,000 clones, with approximately 95% found just once. Terminally differentiated effector memory CD45RA+ cells were left out of the naive CD8 fraction, which was CD45RO-negative and positively selected for CCR7. The J segment lost 3 bases and the V segment lost 4 bases, leaving 11 bases of the junction unmatched. Germline lookup yields CDR1 MNHNS and CDR2 SASEGT. This CDR3 spans 17 amino acids.

J is TRBJ2-7 and V is TRBV6-1; 11 positions match TRBD2. Source material: naive CD8+ T cells sorted from blood. The sequence derives from a man younger than 35 in good health. The CDR3 sequence is CASSALFPGLADYEQYF. Written as DNA, the CDR3 is TGTGCCAGCAGTGCCCTATTTCCGGGACTAGCGGACTACGAGCAGTACTTC.